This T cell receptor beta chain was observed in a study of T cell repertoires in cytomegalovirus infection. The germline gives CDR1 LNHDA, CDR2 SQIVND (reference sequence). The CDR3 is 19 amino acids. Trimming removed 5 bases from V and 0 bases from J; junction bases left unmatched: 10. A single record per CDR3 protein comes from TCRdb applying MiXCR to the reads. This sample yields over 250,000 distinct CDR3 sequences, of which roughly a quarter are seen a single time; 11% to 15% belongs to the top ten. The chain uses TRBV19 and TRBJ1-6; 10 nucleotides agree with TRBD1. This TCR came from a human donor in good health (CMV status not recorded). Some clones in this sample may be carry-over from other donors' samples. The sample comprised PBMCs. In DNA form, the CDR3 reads TGTGCCAGTAGTTCGGGGACAGGGGCGGTTGGCTCCTATAATTCACCCCTCCACTTT. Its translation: CASSSGTGAVGSYNSPLHF.